The next 25 T cell receptor beta chains were all read from a single sample in a study of T-cell memory formation after mild COVID-19. TCRdb re-called the 5' RACE reads with MiXCR, one entry per CDR3 protein. In the table there are fewer than 700,000 distinct CDR3 sequences, about 20% of which are singletons. Sequencing was performed on PBMCs or a T cell subset sorted from them (not recorded which). Receptors were obtained from an adult woman who had mild COVID-19 (a few samples of this study predate the infection). Cell type and time point are not known.

The CDR3 loop reads CASSTTGDGYEQYF. The DNA for the CDR3 is TGTGCCAGCAGTACGACAGGGGACGGGTACGAGCAGTACTTC. The V and J genes are TRBV28 and TRBJ2-7; 8 nucleotides match TRBD1. CDR3 size: 14 residues. V lost 5 bases and J lost 4; bases outside the gene matches: 7. Per the germline V gene, CDR1 is MDHEN and CDR2 is SYDVKM.

In this sample, this clonotype turned up a few times. This rearrangement joins TRBV29-1 to TRBJ1-2; 7 nucleotides agree with TRBD1. CDR3 length: 12 residues. The V gene end was trimmed by 5 bases and the J gene end by 3 bases; junction bases not matched to a gene: 3. The germline CDR1 and CDR2 sequences are SQVTM and ANQGSEA. The CDR3 DNA reads TGCAGCGTTACAGGGGTGGACTATGGCTACACCTTC. It encodes CSVTGVDYGYTF.

In its sample, this clonotype was seen a few times. V and J are TRBV6-6 and TRBJ2-7; 12 bases map to TRBD2. Looked up from germline, CDR1 is MNHNY and CDR2 is SVGAGI (reference sequence). The CDR3 runs to 18 residues. Losses at the gene ends were 1 base for V and 0 bases for J; bases not matched to a gene: 7. The CDR3 loop is CASSYFGTSGLDSYEQYF. The DNA of the CDR3 is TGTGCCAGCAGTTACTTCGGGACTAGCGGGCTCGACTCCTACGAGCAGTACTTC.

This clonotype was counted a few times. The gene calls are TRBV11-3 and TRBJ2-7; 15 nucleotides line up with TRBD2. CDR3 length: 17 residues. Germline CDR1 is SGHNT and CDR2 is YENEEA. V shed 3 bases and J 7 bases; nucleotides not matched to a gene: 10. The DNA of the CDR3 is TGTGCCAGCAGCTTGGTATCGGGACTAGCGGGAGGTCGGGAGCAGTACTTC. Translated, it gives CASSLVSGLAGGREQYF.

This rearrangement joins TRBV7-6 to TRBJ2-7, with 9 bases matching TRBD1. The V gene's germline CDR1 is SGHVS and CDR2 FNYEAQ. The CDR3 length is 15 residues. V shed 0 bases, J shed 5 bases, and the junction held 5 bases outside the gene matches. The CDR3 loop is CASSLARTGAHEQYF. DNA for the CDR3: TGTGCCAGCAGCTTAGCTCGGACAGGGGCCCACGAGCAGTACTTC.

The chain employs TRBV7-9 and TRBJ2-3, with D hard to call. The CDR3 consists of 16 residues. Germline CDR1 SEHNR, CDR2 FQNEAQ (reference sequence). V was shortened by 1 base and J by 2 bases, with 13 bases between the two germline ends. The CDR3 reads CASSLGVDDLTDTQYF. The CDR3 nucleotides read TGTGCCAGCAGCTTAGGGGTTGACGACCTCACAGATACGCAGTATTTT.

This clonotype has a count of ten or more. This could be a read error, since a much larger clone is one nucleotide away. This sequence joins TRBV20-1 and TRBJ2-7; TRBD2 matches at 9 bases. Germline V gene data show CDR1 as DFQATT and CDR2 as SNEGSKA (reference sequence). The CDR3 totals 15 residues. With V trimmed by 6 bases and J by 4 bases, 13 bases remained unmatched. The CDR3 DNA reads TGCAGTGCCCAACAGGGGAGAGCGGGAGGTTACGAGCAGTACTTC. Translating gives CSAQQGRAGGYEQYF.

This clonotype was found a few times. The J gene is TRBJ2-7, the V gene TRBV10-3, with unresolved D. The V gene lost 6 bases and the J gene lost 4 bases, with 10 bases spanning the gap. From germline, CDR1 is ENHRY and CDR2 SYGVKD. This CDR3 comprises 12 residues. This CDR3 is CAISTRAYEQYF. The CDR3 DNA reads TGTGCCATCAGCACAAGGGCTTACGAGCAGTACTTC.

This clonotype was observed many times. The chain couples TRBV5-1 to TRBJ2-3, with D perhaps TRBD1 or TRBD2 (5 bases each). The V and J ends lost 3 bases and 2 bases respectively, with 7 bases between them. CDR1 and CDR2 (germline): SGHRS, YFSETQ. The CDR3 extends over 13 amino acids. CDR3 DNA sequence: TGCGCCAGCAGCTCCGGGACCACAGATACGCAGTATTTT. Protein sequence: CASSSGTTDTQYF.

The chain uses TRBV5-1 and TRBJ1-3; a possible D gene is TRBD1 (5 bases). Germline V gene sequence: CDR1 SGHRS, CDR2 YFSETQ. The CDR3 is made up of 16 amino acids. V was cut by 4 bases and J by 2 bases, with 16 bases left in between. CDR3 sequence: CASSPWSSRAGNTIYF. The CDR3 coding sequence is TGCGCCAGCAGCCCATGGTCATCCAGGGCTGGAAACACCATATATTTT.

This clonotype appeared a few times. J is TRBJ1-2 and V is TRBV5-1, with D hard to call. CDR3 length: 14 amino acids. CDR1 and CDR2 from the germline V gene are SGHRS and YFSETQ. Trimming took 4 bases from V and 0 from J, leaving 10 bases between them. The CDR3 protein is CASSPLEANYGYTF. The CDR3 coding sequence is TGCGCCAGCAGCCCACTCGAGGCTAACTATGGCTACACCTTC.

This clonotype has only a few counts. This rearrangement joins TRBV27 to TRBJ2-3; D is undetermined. Trimming left V 3 bases short and J 6 bases short, with 10 bases between. This CDR3 region has 13 residues. Germline lookup yields CDR1 MNHEY and CDR2 SMNVEV (reference sequence). CDR3 DNA sequence: TGTGCCAGCAGTTTTCTCCAACCGGATACGCAGTATTTT. It translates to CASSFLQPDTQYF.

This clonotype has more than one count but fewer than ten. The rearrangement uses TRBV7-9 and TRBJ1-2; 8 bases are shared with TRBD1. J lost 5 bases, V lost 8 bases, and 7 bases had no gene match. This CDR3 spans 13 amino acids. Germline V CDR1 and CDR2: SEHNR, FQNEAQ (reference sequence). The CDR3 sequence: CASQSGGTYGYTF. The CDR3 DNA reads TGTGCCAGCCAATCAGGGGGCACGTATGGCTACACCTTC.

This clonotype appeared a few times. V gene TRBV10-3 combines with J gene TRBJ2-3; TRBD2 is a possible D gene (5 bases). The CDR3 has 15 residues. Trimming took 5 bases from V and 2 from J, leaving 14 bases between them. CDR1 ENHRY and CDR2 SYGVKD come from the germline V gene. The CDR3 nucleotides are TGTGCCATCAGTCCCCTCGGCGGACTCACAGATACGCAGTATTTT. This sequence encodes CAISPLGGLTDTQYF.

This clonotype was found many times. The chain couples TRBV12-3 or TRBV12-4 to TRBJ2-7; 10 nucleotides align to TRBD1. The CDR3 has 14 amino acids. The junction had 9 bases not matched to a gene; V was cut back by 6 bases and J by 7 bases. The CDR3 DNA sequence: TGTGCCAGCAGCTTTCGACAGGGGGCTCGGGAGCAGTACTTC. It specifies CASSFRQGAREQYF.

The V gene is TRBV12-3 or TRBV12-4, the J gene TRBJ2-1, with TRBD2 identical over 7 bases. This CDR3 region has 14 residues. Trimming cost V 3 bases and J 5 bases; bases outside gene matches: 4. In DNA, the CDR3 is TGTGCCAGCAGTTTCCTGCGGGGGAACAATGAGCAGTTCTTC. Residues: CASSFLRGNNEQFF.

The V gene is TRBV20-1, the J gene TRBJ1-5; TRBD1 might be the D (6 bases). CDR1 is DFQATT and CDR2 is SNEGSKA in the germline V gene (reference sequence). V gave up 2 bases and J gave up 2 bases, with 10 bases separating them. CDR3 length: 14 amino acids. CDR3 nucleotide sequence: TGCAGTGCTAGAACAGGGATTGGCAATCAGCCCCAGCATTTT. It yields the protein CSARTGIGNQPQHF.

There are a few counts of this clonotype. This chain links TRBV5-1 with TRBJ1-1, with 7 nucleotides matching TRBD1. V shed 1 base and J 11 bases; nucleotides not matched to a gene: 5. The CDR3 has 12 amino acids. Germline V gene lookup returns CDR1 SGHRS and CDR2 YFSETQ. The CDR3 protein is CASSLSGGTAFF. CDR3 DNA sequence: TGCGCCAGCAGCTTGTCAGGGGGGACGGCTTTCTTT.

This clonotype was counted a few times. The gene calls are TRBV5-5 and TRBJ2-2, with D possibly being TRBD2 (5 bases). Looked up from germline, CDR1 is SGHKS and CDR2 is YYEKEE (reference sequence). V lost 4 bases and J lost 4, with 11 bases in between. CDR3 length: 14 residues. For the CDR3, the DNA is TGTGCCAGCAGCCGTCAAGGGAGCACCGGGGAGCTGTTTTTT. The encoded protein is CASSRQGSTGELFF.

V and J are TRBV6-2 or TRBV6-3 and TRBJ2-7, with TRBD2 matching over 9 bases. From germline, CDR1 is MNHEY and CDR2 SVGEGT. With 7 bases clipped from V and 4 bases from J, the junction kept 8 bases outside the gene matches. The CDR3 is made up of 14 amino acids. CDR3 DNA sequence: TGTGCCAGCACCTACACTAGCGGGCCTTACGAGCAGTACTTC. Translation gives CASTYTSGPYEQYF.

This clonotype was counted between two and nine times. V gene TRBV4-1 combines with J gene TRBJ2-7; weak D call: TRBD2 (5 bases). V was shortened by 6 bases and J by 0 bases, with 12 bases between the two germline ends. The CDR3 length is 14 residues. Germline lookup yields CDR1 MGHRA and CDR2 YSYEKL. The CDR3 sequence: CASRRTDVSYEQYF. Written as DNA, the CDR3 is TGCGCCAGCAGACGGACTGACGTCTCCTACGAGCAGTACTTC.

The V call is TRBV6-5, the J call TRBJ2-3; D call uncertain. Germline lookup yields CDR1 MNHEY and CDR2 SVGAGI. V gave up 5 bases and J gave up 2 bases, with 11 bases separating them. This CDR3 has 14 amino acids. CDR3 sequence (DNA): TGTGCCAGCAGTAGAGGATCAAACACAGATACGCAGTATTTT. Translated: CASSRGSNTDTQYF.

The chain uses TRBV12-3 or TRBV12-4 and TRBJ1-1; TRBD1 agrees at 7 bases. Trimming at V came to 1 base and at J to 11 bases, leaving 10 bases not matched to a gene. The CDR3 has 14 residues. The chain's CDR3 is CASSLVVPGGVAFF. The CDR3 nucleotides are TGTGCCAGCAGTTTAGTAGTGCCAGGGGGGGTGGCTTTCTTT.

The V gene is TRBV12-3 or TRBV12-4, the J gene TRBJ2-5; TRBD1 is a possible D gene (5 bases). V shed 3 bases and J shed 5 bases, with 13 bases lying between them. The CDR3 is 14 residues long. The CDR3 coding sequence is TGTGCCAGCAGTTTTGGGGCCGGGTCTGAGACCCAGTACTTC. Its protein is CASSFGAGSETQYF.

The table lists this clonotype with many counts. The chain couples TRBV7-9 to TRBJ1-2; 9 nucleotides line up with TRBD1. J was trimmed by 8 bases and V by 5 bases; bases with no gene match: 9. This CDR3 comprises 14 residues. Germline CDR1 reads SEHNR; CDR2 reads FQNEAQ (reference sequence). The CDR3 is CASSTTGGSGGYTF. The CDR3 coding sequence is TGTGCCAGCAGCACGACAGGGGGTTCGGGCGGCTACACCTTC.